Below, 31 T cell receptor beta chains from the same sample are listed, as sequenced in a study of blood T cells in healthy people across ages. Using a J-beta primer mix together with a sample-barcoded 5' primer, a second PCR was run for roughly 6 to 12 cycles. From the 5' RACE reads, TCRdb called clonotypes with MiXCR, one entry per CDR3 protein. The repertoire holds hundreds of thousands of distinct CDR3 sequences, with approximately 44% as singletons. The sequenced sample was blood. These receptors originate from a man aged 60 to 75 in good health.

This clonotype has a count of ten or more. This sequence joins TRBV5-1 and TRBJ2-3; D unresolved. Germline CDR1 reads SGHRS; CDR2 reads YFSETQ. This CDR3 contains 16 residues. Trimming took 0 bases from V and 2 from J, leaving 13 bases between them. In DNA, the CDR3 is TGCGCCAGCAGCTTGGAGTCGGCAGGAACCACAGATACGCAGTATTTT. Protein product: CASSLESAGTTDTQYF.

The V gene is TRBV4-3, the J gene TRBJ2-7; 13 positions agree with TRBD2. The V segment lost 2 bases and the J segment 4 bases; nucleotides outside the gene matches: 11. CDR1 and CDR2 (germline): LGHNA, YSLEER. The CDR3 length is 18 residues. CDR3: CASSQMRGGLAGDYEQYF. The CDR3 DNA is TGCGCCAGCAGCCAAATGAGGGGCGGACTAGCGGGGGATTACGAGCAGTACTTC.

With regard to this clonotype: This may come from a read error, since a much larger clone is one base off. CDR3 region: CASSPGQRDYEQYF. The CDR3 coding sequence is TGTGCCAGCAGCCCGGGGCAGCGGGACTACGAGCAGTACTTC. The chain is built from TRBV7-8 and TRBJ2-5; 7 bases agree with TRBD2. The J call may be faulty, since TRBJ2-7 better matches the DNA end. The CDR3 loop spans 14 amino acids. Germline CDR1 reads SGHVS; CDR2 reads FQNEAQ.

There are a few counts of this clonotype. This chain links TRBV7-8 with TRBJ2-7; 9 bases map to TRBD1. The V gene's germline CDR1 is SGHVS and CDR2 FQNEAQ. Trimming cost V 7 bases and J 6 bases; bases outside gene matches: 10. The length of the CDR3 is 14 residues. DNA for the CDR3: TGTGCCAGCAAAGGTGGGACAGGGTGGTTCGAGCAGTACTTC. It specifies CASKGGTGWFEQYF. Together with reference TRBV7-8 and TRBJ2-7, the CDR3 gives the full variable domain: GAGVSQSPRYKVAKRGQDVALRCDPISGHVSLFWYQQALGQGPEFLTYFQNEAQLDKSGLPSDRFFAERPEGSVSTLKIQRTQQEDSAVYLCASKGGTGWFEQYFGPGTRLTVT.

The rearrangement links TRBV7-2 to TRBJ2-5; possibly TRBD2 for D (5 bases). Germline assignment: CDR1 SGHTA and CDR2 FQGNSA. Trimming removed 9 bases from V and 2 bases from J, with 25 bases in between. CDR3 size: 17 residues. The CDR3 spells CASSSPQTGKVQETQYF. The CDR3 nucleotides read TGTGCCAGTAGCAGCCCCCAAACGGGGAAGGTACAAGAGACCCAGTACTTC.

As regards this clonotype: At one end, the junction sequence differs from germline, possibly due to a read error. This sequence joins TRBV6-2 or TRBV6-3 and TRBJ2-5; D gene ambiguous. This CDR3 has 14 amino acids. In germline, CDR1 is MNHEY, CDR2 SVGEGT. CDR3 nucleotide sequence: TGTACCAGCAGTTACTCAAGGGTTCAAGAGACCCAGTACTTC. Residues: CTSSYSRVQETQYF.

The chain couples TRBV7-2 to TRBJ2-3; weak D call: TRBD2 (6 bases). Germline values: CDR1 SGHTA, CDR2 FQGNSA. V lost 1 base, J lost 2 bases, and 13 bases lay in between. This CDR3 has 16 residues. CDR3 sequence reads: CASSLDSGVNTDTQYF. The CDR3 nucleotides are TGTGCCAGCAGCTTAGATTCGGGGGTGAACACAGATACGCAGTATTTT.

The V call is TRBV5-1, the J call TRBJ2-7; TRBD1 might be the D (6 bases). This CDR3 contains 16 residues. In germline, CDR1 is SGHRS, CDR2 YFSETQ. Trimming stripped 0 bases from V and 2 bases from J, with 15 bases between. In nucleotides, the CDR3 is TGCGCCAGCAGCTTGGCCGCAGGGGAAGCCCCCTACGAGCAGTACTTC. This sequence encodes CASSLAAGEAPYEQYF.

The chain uses TRBV7-9 and TRBJ1-2, with no clear D. The CDR3 has 17 residues. Germline CDR1 is SEHNR and CDR2 is FQNEAQ (reference sequence). V shed 7 bases and J shed 10 bases, with 31 bases lying between them. The CDR3 DNA is TGTGCCAGCAACCAGGTCCCCGATTTGTGGGAGGCCGATGACTACACCTTC. Its protein is CASNQVPDLWEADDYTF. The whole variable domain, filled in from reference TRBV7-9 and TRBJ1-2, reads DTGVSQNPRHKITKRGQNVTFRCDPISEHNRLYWYRQTLGQGPEFLTYFQNEAQLEKSRLLSDRFSAERPKGSFSTLEIQRTEQGDSAMYLCASNQVPDLWEADDYTFGSGTRLTVV.

This sequence joins TRBV7-2 and TRBJ2-1, with no clear D. Germline lookup yields CDR1 SGHTA and CDR2 FQGNSA. The CDR3 length is 13 residues. Trimming left V 5 bases short and J 7 bases short, with 12 bases between. The CDR3 sequence is CASSNGWLNEQFF. The CDR3 nucleotides are TGTGCCAGCAGCAACGGGTGGCTGAATGAGCAGTTCTTC.

This clonotype showed up just a few times. A much bigger clone sits one base away, suggesting this may be a read error. The chain is built from TRBV20-1 and TRBJ2-3; D gene uncertain. This CDR3 has 12 amino acids. Germline CDR1 and CDR2: DFQATT and SNEGSKA (reference sequence). Deletions cut 2 bases from V and 1 base from J, with 4 bases between. Here the CDR3 DNA reads TGCAGTGCTAGACAGGGCACAGATACGCAGTATTTT. Protein product: CSARQGTDTQYF.

V usage is TRBV19 and J usage is TRBJ2-1; 10 nucleotides match TRBD2. The germline V gene has CDR1 LNHDA and CDR2 SQIVND (reference sequence). V shed 5 bases and J 9 bases; nucleotides not matched to a gene: 10. This CDR3 has 15 residues. CDR3 sequence (DNA): TGTGCCAGTAGTGACAGCGGGGGGGCCTTGATTGAGCAGTTCTTC. Protein product: CASSDSGGALIEQFF.

This clonotype was detected a few times. This chain links TRBV10-3 with TRBJ2-1; TRBD2 is a possible D gene (5 bases). Trimming took off 2 bases at V and 0 bases at J, with 14 bases between the two ends. Germline CDR1 reads ENHRY; CDR2 reads SYGVKD. The CDR3 has 17 amino acids. The CDR3 is CAISEDPTGSSYNEQFF. CDR3 DNA: TGTGCCATCAGTGAGGACCCAACGGGGAGCTCCTACAATGAGCAGTTCTTC.

The chain recombines TRBV5-8 with TRBJ1-2; the D gene is possibly TRBD1 (6 bases). This CDR3 comprises 12 residues. Germline V lookup: CDR1 SGHTS, CDR2 YDEGEE. V was trimmed by 4 bases and J by 7 bases, leaving 11 bases between them. CDR3 nucleotides: TGTGCCAGCAGCAGGACAGATTCTGGCTACACCTTC. This gives the protein CASSRTDSGYTF.

Worth noting for this clonotype: One junction end does not reproduce the germline sequence, and a read error may be involved. The CDR3 sequence: CASSVRGTTNEKLFF. CDR3 nucleotide sequence: TGTGCCAGCAGTGTCAGGGGGACTACTAATGAGAAACTGTTTTTT. The chain recombines TRBV27 with TRBJ1-4; 7 bases agree with TRBD1. The germline gives CDR1 MNHEY, CDR2 SMNVEV (reference sequence). This CDR3 has 15 residues.

The table lists this clonotype with a few counts. The rearrangement joins TRBV20-1 to TRBJ2-4; D may be TRBD1 (6 bases). Gene TRBJ2-7 matches the end of the DNA better, so the J call may be wrong. In germline, CDR1 is DFQATT, CDR2 SNEGSKA (reference sequence). There are 13 residues in the CDR3. As DNA, the CDR3 is TGCAGTGCTACCCAGGGGCTCTGGAACGAGCAGTACTTC. Translating gives CSATQGLWNEQYF.

The rearrangement uses TRBV7-2 and TRBJ2-2; D tentatively reads TRBD1 or TRBD2 (6 bases each). CDR1 SGHTA and CDR2 FQGNSA come from the germline V gene. Trimming removed 6 bases from V and 6 bases from J, with 14 bases in between. There are 14 residues in the CDR3. DNA of the CDR3: TGTGCCAGCAGGGAAGGGGGGCCCGCCGGGGAGCTGTTTTTT. Protein: CASREGGPAGELFF.

This clonotype was counted once. V usage is TRBV5-1 and J usage is TRBJ1-2; no definite D call. Per germline, CDR1 SGHRS and CDR2 YFSETQ. This CDR3 is built from 15 residues. The germline V and J ends were trimmed by 2 bases and 4 bases, with 15 bases remaining between them. The CDR3 nucleotides are TGCGCCAGCAGCTTAAGTTTTGTGGAGAGCTATGGCTACACCTTC. Protein: CASSLSFVESYGYTF. The full variable domain, in which reference TRBV5-1 and TRBJ1-2 provide the parts outside the CDR3, is KAGVTQTPRYLIKTRGQQVTLSCSPISGHRSVSWYQQTPGQGLQFLFEYFSETQRNKGNFPGRFSGRQFSNSRSEMNVSTLELGDSALYLCASSLSFVESYGYTFGSGTRLTVV.

The chain links TRBV7-9 to TRBJ2-1, with 15 bases fitting TRBD2. The length of the CDR3 is 17 residues. Trimming cost V 6 bases and J 5 bases; bases outside gene matches: 8. Germline values: CDR1 SEHNR, CDR2 FQNEAQ (reference sequence). CDR3 sequence reads: CASSSRTSGGVNNEQFF. In DNA form, the CDR3 reads TGTGCCAGCAGTTCCAGGACTAGCGGGGGGGTAAACAATGAGCAGTTCTTC.

V and J are TRBV5-1 and TRBJ2-1, with D possibly matching TRBD1 (6 bases). The CDR3 has 14 amino acids. The ends were cut back, 2 bases at V and 5 bases at J, with 11 bases in the middle. Germline assignment: CDR1 SGHRS and CDR2 YFSETQ. The CDR3 region is CASSFQGSDNEQFF. CDR3 coding DNA: TGCGCCAGCAGCTTCCAGGGGTCGGACAATGAGCAGTTCTTC.

This sequence joins TRBV5-1 and TRBJ1-1, with 9 nucleotides matching TRBD1. V lost 2 bases to trimming and J lost 4 bases; unmatched junction nucleotides: 3. CDR3 length equals 14 residues. From germline, CDR1 is SGHRS and CDR2 YFSETQ. Written as DNA, the CDR3 is TGCGCCAGCAGCTTACAGGGGGCGAGCACTGAAGCTTTCTTT. It yields the protein CASSLQGASTEAFF.

On this clonotype itself: A much bigger clone sits one base away, suggesting this may be a read error. CDR3 sequence: CASSVRTSGANVPTF. Here the CDR3 DNA reads TGTGCCAGCAGTGTTAGGACCTCTGGGGCCAACGTCCCGACTTTC. V gene TRBV6-2 or TRBV6-3 combines with J gene TRBJ2-6; a weak D match, TRBD1 (5 bases). The CDR3 spans 15 residues. The germline V gene has CDR1 MNHEY and CDR2 SVGEGT.

This chain uses TRBV6-2 or TRBV6-3 with TRBJ2-1; D assignment may be TRBD1 or TRBD2 (7 bases each). The CDR3 has 16 residues. The germline V gene has CDR1 MNHEY and CDR2 SVGEGT. V lost 6 bases, J lost 1 base, and 16 bases lay in between. The CDR3 spells CASSLRGGRSYNEQFF. The CDR3 nucleotides read TGTGCCAGCAGCCTCAGGGGGGGCAGATCCTACAATGAGCAGTTCTTC.

This clonotype was observed once. The chain recombines TRBV12-3 or TRBV12-4 with TRBJ1-5; the match to TRBD1 covers 7 bases. V lost 6 bases and J lost 3; bases outside the gene matches: 8. The CDR3 spans 15 residues. The CDR3: CASRGAGQPNQPQHF. The CDR3 region has the DNA TGTGCCAGCAGGGGGGCGGGACAGCCCAATCAGCCCCAGCATTTT.

The chain recombines TRBV9 with TRBJ2-3, with D possibly TRBD1 on 5 matching bases. The CDR3 contains 15 residues. V gave up 4 bases and J gave up 4 bases, with 16 bases separating them. Germline V gene sequence: CDR1 SGDLS, CDR2 YYNGEE. Here the CDR3 reads CASSPINRGADTQYF. In DNA, the CDR3 is TGTGCCAGCAGCCCAATTAATAGGGGCGCAGATACGCAGTATTTT.

V is TRBV9 and J is TRBJ1-2, with 7 bases lining up with TRBD1. The V gene's germline CDR1 is SGDLS and CDR2 YYNGEE. This CDR3 is 16 amino acids long. V lost 3 bases to trimming and J lost 2 bases; unmatched junction nucleotides: 10. CDR3 sequence: CASSAHRDSMNYGYTF. CDR3 bases: TGTGCCAGCAGCGCCCATCGGGACAGCATGAACTATGGCTACACCTTC.

The V and J genes are TRBV2 and TRBJ1-5; D possibly corresponds to TRBD1 (5 bases). Trimming stripped 5 bases from V and 3 bases from J, with 14 bases between. The CDR3 runs 15 residues. The germline CDR1 and CDR2 sequences are SNHLY and FYNNEI. The CDR3 region has the DNA TGTGCCAGCAGTCTTCGGGGGACCGTCAATCAGCCCCAGCATTTT. Translated: CASSLRGTVNQPQHF.

The chain couples TRBV20-1 to TRBJ2-7, with 8 bases fitting TRBD1. The germline gives CDR1 DFQATT, CDR2 SNEGSKA (reference sequence). V was pared by 3 bases and J by 3 bases, with 13 bases of the junction left unmatched. The CDR3 extends over 16 amino acids. The CDR3 DNA follows: TGCAGTGCTAGCCCAAACAACAGGGGGGTAATCTACGAGCAGTACTTC. Protein: CSASPNNRGVIYEQYF.

As for this clonotype: Relative to the germline gene, one junction end is altered; a read error may explain this. CDR3 protein: CVSSSRGRGMNTEAFF. The CDR3 DNA sequence: TGCGTCAGCAGCTCAAGGGGGCGAGGGATGAACACTGAAGCTTTCTTT. V usage is TRBV5-1 and J usage is TRBJ1-1, with 7 positions matching TRBD1. Germline values: CDR1 SGHRS, CDR2 YFSETQ. This CDR3 spans 16 amino acids. The variable domain in full, with the rest retrieved from reference TRBV5-1 and TRBJ1-1, is KAGVTQTPRYLIKTRGQQVTLSCSPISGHRSVSWYQQTPGQGLQFLFEYFSETQRNKGNFPGRFSGRQFSNSRSEMNVSTLELGDSALYLCVSSSRGRGMNTEAFFGQGTRLTVV.

This clonotype was counted a few times. This chain connects TRBV7-9 to TRBJ2-1; 8 bases fit TRBD2. Germline lookup yields CDR1 SEHNR and CDR2 FQNEAQ (reference sequence). This CDR3 spans 15 amino acids. V lost 8 bases, J lost 4 bases, and 10 bases stayed unmatched. CDR3 DNA sequence: TGTGCCAGCGAGGGGCGGGGGGCCTATTACAATGAGCAGTTCTTC. It yields the protein CASEGRGAYYNEQFF.

Here the CDR3 reads CNAGTDYGYTF. DNA for the CDR3: TGCAATGCCGGGACAGACTATGGCTACACCTTC. The chain carries TRBV29-1 and TRBJ1-2, with 7 bases that match TRBD1. Germline assignment: CDR1 SQVTM and CDR2 ANQGSEA. This CDR3 spans 11 amino acids.